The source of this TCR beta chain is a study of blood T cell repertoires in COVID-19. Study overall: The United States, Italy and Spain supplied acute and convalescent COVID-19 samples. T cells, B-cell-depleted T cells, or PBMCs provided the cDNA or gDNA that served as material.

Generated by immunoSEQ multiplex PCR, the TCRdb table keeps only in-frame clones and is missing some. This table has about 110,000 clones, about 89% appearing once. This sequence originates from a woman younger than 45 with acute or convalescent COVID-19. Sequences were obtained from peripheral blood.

CDR3 amino acids: CASSTTGGNQPQHF. The CDR3 nucleotides read TGCGCCAGCAGCACCACAGGGGGCAATCAGCCCCAGCATTTT. V usage is TRBV5-1 and J usage is TRBJ1-5; 7 bases map to TRBD1. This CDR3 contains 14 residues. Trimming took 4 bases from V and 2 from J; bases not matched to a gene: 3. Germline lookup yields CDR1 SGHRS and CDR2 YFSETQ.